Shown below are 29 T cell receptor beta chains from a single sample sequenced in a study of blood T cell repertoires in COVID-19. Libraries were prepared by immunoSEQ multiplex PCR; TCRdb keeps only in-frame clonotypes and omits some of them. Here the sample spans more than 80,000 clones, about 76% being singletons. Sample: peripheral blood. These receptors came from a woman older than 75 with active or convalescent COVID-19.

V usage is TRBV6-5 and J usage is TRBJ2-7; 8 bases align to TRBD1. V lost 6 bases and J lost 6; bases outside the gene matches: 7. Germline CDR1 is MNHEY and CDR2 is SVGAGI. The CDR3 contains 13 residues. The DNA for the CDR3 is TGTGCCAGCAGCAATATACAGGGGGGCGAGCAGTACTTC. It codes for CASSNIQGGEQYF.

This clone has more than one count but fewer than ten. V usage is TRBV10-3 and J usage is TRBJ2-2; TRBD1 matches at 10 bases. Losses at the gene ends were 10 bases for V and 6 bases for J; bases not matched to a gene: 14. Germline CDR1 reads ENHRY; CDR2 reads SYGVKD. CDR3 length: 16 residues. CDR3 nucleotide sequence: TGTGCCACCCAATTGACCGGGACAGGGGTAGCCGGGGAGCTGTTTTTT. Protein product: CATQLTGTGVAGELFF.

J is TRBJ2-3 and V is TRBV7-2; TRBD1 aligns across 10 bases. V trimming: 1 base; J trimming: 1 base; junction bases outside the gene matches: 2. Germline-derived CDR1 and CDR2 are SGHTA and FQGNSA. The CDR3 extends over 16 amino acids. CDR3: CASSLVGTGGTDTQYF. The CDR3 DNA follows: TGTGCCAGCAGCTTAGTAGGGACAGGGGGCACAGATACGCAGTATTTT.

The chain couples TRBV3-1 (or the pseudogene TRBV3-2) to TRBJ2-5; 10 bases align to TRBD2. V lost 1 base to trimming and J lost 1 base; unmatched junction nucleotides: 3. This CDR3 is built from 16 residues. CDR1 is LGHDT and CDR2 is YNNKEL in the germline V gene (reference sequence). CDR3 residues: CASSQGVAGGQETQYF. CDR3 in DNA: TGTGCCAGCAGCCAAGGGGTAGCGGGGGGCCAAGAGACCCAGTACTTC.

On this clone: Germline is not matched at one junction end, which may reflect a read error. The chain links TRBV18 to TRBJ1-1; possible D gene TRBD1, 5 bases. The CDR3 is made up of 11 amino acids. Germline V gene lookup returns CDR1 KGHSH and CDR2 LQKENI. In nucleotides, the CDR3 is TGTGCCAGCTCACCAGGGGCATCCTATAGGTTT. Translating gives CASSPGASYRF. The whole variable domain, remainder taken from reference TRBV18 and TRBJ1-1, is NAGVMQNPRHLVRRRGQEARLRCSPMKGHSHVYWYRQLPEEGLKFMVYLQKENIIDESGMPKERFSAEFPKEGPSILRIQQVVRGDSAAYFCASSPGASYRFGQGTRLTVV.

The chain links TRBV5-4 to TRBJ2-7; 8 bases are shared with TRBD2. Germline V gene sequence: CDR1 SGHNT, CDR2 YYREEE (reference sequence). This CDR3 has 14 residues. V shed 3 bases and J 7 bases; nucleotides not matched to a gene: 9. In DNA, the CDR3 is TGTGCCAGCAGCTCGAGCGGGGGCTTGGGAGAGCAGTACTTC. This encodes CASSSSGGLGEQYF. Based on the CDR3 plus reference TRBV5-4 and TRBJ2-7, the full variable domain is ETGVTQSPTHLIKTRGQQVTLRCSSQSGHNTVSWYQQALGQGPQFIFQYYREEENGRGNFPPRFSGLQFPNYSSELNVNALELDDSALYLCASSSSGGLGEQYFGPGTRLTVT.

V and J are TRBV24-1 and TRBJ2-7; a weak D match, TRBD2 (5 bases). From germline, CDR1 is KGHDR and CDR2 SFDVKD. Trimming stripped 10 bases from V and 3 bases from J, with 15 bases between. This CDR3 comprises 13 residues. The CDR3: CATREGFIYEQYF. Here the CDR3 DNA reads TGTGCCACTCGTGAGGGTTTCATCTACGAGCAGTACTTC.

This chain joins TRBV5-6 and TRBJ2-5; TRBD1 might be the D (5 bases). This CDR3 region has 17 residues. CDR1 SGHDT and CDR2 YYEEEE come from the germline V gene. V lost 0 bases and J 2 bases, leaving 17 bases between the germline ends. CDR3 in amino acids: CASSLVYSGHLQETQYF. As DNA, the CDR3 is TGTGCCAGCAGCTTGGTATATTCCGGACACCTTCAAGAGACCCAGTACTTC. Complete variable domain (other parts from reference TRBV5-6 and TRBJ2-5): DAGVTQSPTHLIKTRGQQVTLRCSPKSGHDTVSWYQQALGQGPQFIFQYYEEEERQRGNFPDRFSGHQFPNYSSELNVNALLLGDSALYLCASSLVYSGHLQETQYFGPGTRLLVL.

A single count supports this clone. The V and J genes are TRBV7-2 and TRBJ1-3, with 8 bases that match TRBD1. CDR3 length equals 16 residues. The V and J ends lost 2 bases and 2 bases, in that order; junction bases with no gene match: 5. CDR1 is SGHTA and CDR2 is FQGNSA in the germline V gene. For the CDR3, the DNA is TGTGCCAGCAGCTTAAGCGTACAGGGGGCTGGAAACACCATATATTTT. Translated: CASSLSVQGAGNTIYF.

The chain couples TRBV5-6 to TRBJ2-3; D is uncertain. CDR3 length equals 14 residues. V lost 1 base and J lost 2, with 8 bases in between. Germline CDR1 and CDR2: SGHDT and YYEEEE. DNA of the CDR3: TGTGCCAGCAGCTTGATTCTAGACACAGATACGCAGTATTTT. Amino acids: CASSLILDTDTQYF. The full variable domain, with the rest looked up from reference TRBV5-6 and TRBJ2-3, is DAGVTQSPTHLIKTRGQQVTLRCSPKSGHDTVSWYQQALGQGPQFIFQYYEEEERQRGNFPDRFSGHQFPNYSSELNVNALLLGDSALYLCASSLILDTDTQYFGPGTRLTVL.

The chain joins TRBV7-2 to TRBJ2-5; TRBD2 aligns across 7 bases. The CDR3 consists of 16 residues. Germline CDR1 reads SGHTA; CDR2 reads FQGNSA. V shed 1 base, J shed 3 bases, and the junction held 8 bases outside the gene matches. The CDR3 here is CASSLVGKTSKETQYF. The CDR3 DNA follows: TGTGCCAGCAGCTTAGTGGGGAAGACTAGCAAAGAGACCCAGTACTTC.

DNA of the CDR3: TGTGCCAGCAGCTTAGACCTACGCGATGAGCAGTTCTTC. Amino acid sequence: CASSLDLRDEQFF. The chain uses TRBV13 and TRBJ2-1; D uncertain. The CDR3 contains 13 residues. CDR1 and CDR2 from the germline V gene are PRHDT and FYEKMQ (reference sequence). The V and J ends lost 1 base and 8 bases respectively, with 9 bases between them.

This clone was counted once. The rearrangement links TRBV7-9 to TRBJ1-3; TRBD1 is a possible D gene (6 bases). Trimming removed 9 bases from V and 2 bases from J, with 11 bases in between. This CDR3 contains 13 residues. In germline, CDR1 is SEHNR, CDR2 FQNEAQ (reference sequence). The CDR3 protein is CASKQGTGNTIYF. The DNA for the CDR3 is TGTGCCAGTAAACAGGGCACTGGAAACACCATATATTTT.

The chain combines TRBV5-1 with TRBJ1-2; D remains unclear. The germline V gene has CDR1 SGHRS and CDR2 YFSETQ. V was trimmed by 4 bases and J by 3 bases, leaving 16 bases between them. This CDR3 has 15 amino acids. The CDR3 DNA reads TGCGCCAGCAGCCTCACTTCAGAGGGCGACTATGGCTACACCTTC. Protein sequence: CASSLTSEGDYGYTF.

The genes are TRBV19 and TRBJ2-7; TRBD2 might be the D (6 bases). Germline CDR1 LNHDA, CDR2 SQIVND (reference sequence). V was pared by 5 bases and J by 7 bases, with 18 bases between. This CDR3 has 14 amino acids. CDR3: CASSLIGTVGEQYF. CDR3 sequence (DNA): TGTGCCAGTAGTCTGATCGGGACTGTAGGGGAGCAGTACTTC.

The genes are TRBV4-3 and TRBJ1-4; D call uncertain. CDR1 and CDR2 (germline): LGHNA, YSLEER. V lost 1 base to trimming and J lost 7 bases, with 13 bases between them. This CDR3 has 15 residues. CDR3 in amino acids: CASSQGADYSEKLFF. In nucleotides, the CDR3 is TGCGCCAGCAGCCAAGGAGCGGATTATAGTGAAAAACTGTTTTTT.

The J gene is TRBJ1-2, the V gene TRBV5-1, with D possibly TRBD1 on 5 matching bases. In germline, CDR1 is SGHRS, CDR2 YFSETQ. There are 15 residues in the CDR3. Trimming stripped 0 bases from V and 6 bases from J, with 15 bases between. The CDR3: CASSLEGEGIDGYTF. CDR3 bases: TGCGCCAGCAGCTTGGAAGGGGAGGGTATTGATGGCTACACCTTC.

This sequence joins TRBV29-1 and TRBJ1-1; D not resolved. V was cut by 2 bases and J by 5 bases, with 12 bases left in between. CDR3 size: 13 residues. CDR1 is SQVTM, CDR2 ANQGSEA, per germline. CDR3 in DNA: TGCAGCGTTGAATTGTCCGGGAGGACTGAAGCTTTCTTT. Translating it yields CSVELSGRTEAFF.

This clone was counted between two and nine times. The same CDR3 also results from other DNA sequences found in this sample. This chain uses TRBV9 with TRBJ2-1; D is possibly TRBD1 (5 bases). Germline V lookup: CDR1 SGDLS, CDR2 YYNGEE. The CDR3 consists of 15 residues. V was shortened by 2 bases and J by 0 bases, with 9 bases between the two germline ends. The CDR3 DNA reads TGTGCCAGCAGCGTCGGGCAGGGCTCCTACAATGAGCAGTTCTTC. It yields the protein CASSVGQGSYNEQFF. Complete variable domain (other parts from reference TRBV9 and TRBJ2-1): DSGVTQTPKHLITATGQRVTLRCSPRSGDLSVYWYQQSLDQGLQFLIQYYNGEERAKGNILERFSAQQFPDLHSELNLSSLELGDSALYFCASSVGQGSYNEQFFGPGTRLTVL.

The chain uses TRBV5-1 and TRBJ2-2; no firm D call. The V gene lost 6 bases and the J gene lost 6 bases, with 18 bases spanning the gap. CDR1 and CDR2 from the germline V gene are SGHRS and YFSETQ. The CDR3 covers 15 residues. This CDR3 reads CASTPLSHEPGELFF. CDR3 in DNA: TGCGCCAGCACCCCATTAAGCCATGAGCCCGGGGAGCTGTTTTTT.

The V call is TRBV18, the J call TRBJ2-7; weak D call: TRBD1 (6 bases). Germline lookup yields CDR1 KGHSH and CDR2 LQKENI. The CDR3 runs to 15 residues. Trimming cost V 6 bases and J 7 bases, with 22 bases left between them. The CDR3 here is CASSPTGLRYEEQYF. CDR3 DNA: TGTGCCAGCTCTCCTACAGGGTTGCGGTACGAGGAGCAGTACTTC.

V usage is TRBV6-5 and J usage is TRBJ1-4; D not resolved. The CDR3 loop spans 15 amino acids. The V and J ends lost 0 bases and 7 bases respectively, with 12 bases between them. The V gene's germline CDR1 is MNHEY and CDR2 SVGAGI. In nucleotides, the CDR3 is TGTGCCAGCAGTTACTCGAGGGAACCGAGTGAAAAACTGTTTTTT. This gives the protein CASSYSREPSEKLFF.

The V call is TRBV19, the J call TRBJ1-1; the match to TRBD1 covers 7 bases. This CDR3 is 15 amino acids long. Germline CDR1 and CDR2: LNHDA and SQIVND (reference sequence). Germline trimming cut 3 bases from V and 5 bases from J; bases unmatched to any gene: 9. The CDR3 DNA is TGTGCCAGTAGTATTAGGAGGACAGGAAAGACTGAAGCTTTCTTT. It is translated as CASSIRRTGKTEAFF. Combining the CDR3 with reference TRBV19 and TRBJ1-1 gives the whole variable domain DGGITQSPKYLFRKEGQNVTLSCEQNLNHDAMYWYRQDPGQGLRLIYYSQIVNDFQKGDIAEGYSVSREKKESFPLTVTSAQKNPTAFYLCASSIRRTGKTEAFFGQGTRLTVV.

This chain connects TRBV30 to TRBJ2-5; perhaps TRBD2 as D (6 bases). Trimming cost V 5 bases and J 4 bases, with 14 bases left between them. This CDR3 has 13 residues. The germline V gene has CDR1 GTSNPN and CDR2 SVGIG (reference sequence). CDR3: CAWGSGGLETQYF. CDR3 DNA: TGTGCCTGGGGGTCTGGAGGGCTAGAGACCCAGTACTTC. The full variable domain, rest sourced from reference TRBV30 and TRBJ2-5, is SQTIHQWPATLVQPVGSPLSLECTVEGTSNPNLYWYRQAAGRGLQLLFYSVGIGQISSEVPQNLSASRPQDRQFILSSKKLLLSDSGFYLCAWGSGGLETQYFGPGTRLLVL.

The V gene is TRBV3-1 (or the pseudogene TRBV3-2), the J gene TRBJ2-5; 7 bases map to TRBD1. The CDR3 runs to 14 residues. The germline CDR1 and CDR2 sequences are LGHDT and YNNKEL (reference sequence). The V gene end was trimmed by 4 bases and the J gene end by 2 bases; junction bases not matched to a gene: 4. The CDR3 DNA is TGTGCCAGCAGCCTCGGGACAGAGCAAGAGACCCAGTACTTC. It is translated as CASSLGTEQETQYF.

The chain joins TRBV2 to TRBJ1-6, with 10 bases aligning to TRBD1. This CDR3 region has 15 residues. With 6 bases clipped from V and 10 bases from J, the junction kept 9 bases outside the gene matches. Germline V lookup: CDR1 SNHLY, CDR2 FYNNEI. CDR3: CASSFDRGPGSPLHF. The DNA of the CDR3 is TGTGCCAGCAGCTTCGACAGGGGGCCTGGGTCACCCCTCCACTTT.

CDR3 coding DNA: TGTGCCAGCAGTCCCCGGACAGTAGGCAGGGAGCTGTTTTTT. Encoded protein: CASSPRTVGRELFF. V and J are TRBV6-5 and TRBJ2-2; a possible D gene is TRBD1 (6 bases). Germline CDR1 and CDR2: MNHEY and SVGAGI. CDR3 length: 14 residues. Deletions cut 5 bases from V and 9 bases from J, with 16 bases between.

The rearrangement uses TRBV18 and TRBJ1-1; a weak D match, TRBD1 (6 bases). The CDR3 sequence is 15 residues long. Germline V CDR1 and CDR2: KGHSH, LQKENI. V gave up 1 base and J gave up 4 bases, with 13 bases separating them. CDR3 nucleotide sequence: TGTGCCAGCTCACCACAAACAGGGTTGATCACTGAAGCTTTCTTT. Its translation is CASSPQTGLITEAFF.

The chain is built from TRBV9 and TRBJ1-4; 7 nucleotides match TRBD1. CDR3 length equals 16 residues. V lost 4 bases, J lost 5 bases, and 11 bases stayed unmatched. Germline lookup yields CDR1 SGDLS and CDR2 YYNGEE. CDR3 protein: CASSPDETGRNEKLFF. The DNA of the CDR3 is TGTGCCAGCAGCCCAGACGAGACAGGGCGAAATGAAAAACTGTTTTTT. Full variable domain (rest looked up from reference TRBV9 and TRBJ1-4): DSGVTQTPKHLITATGQRVTLRCSPRSGDLSVYWYQQSLDQGLQFLIQYYNGEERAKGNILERFSAQQFPDLHSELNLSSLELGDSALYFCASSPDETGRNEKLFFGSGTQLSVL.